What follows is one TCR beta chain and its context. Its antigen is not known. This sample is drawn from a study of identical twins. Study-wide results and limits: Models predicted less out-of-frame TCR alpha sharing in monozygotic twins than was found.

From germline, CDR1 is DFQATT and CDR2 SNEGSKA (reference sequence). The V end lost 1 base, the J end lost 3 bases, and 7 bases lay between the germline ends. The CDR3 sequence is 13 residues long. All of the donors were Caucasians in good health. Unique molecular identifiers were present on the cDNA, which also gained a universal primer site by template switching. TCRdb redid the calling of the 5' RACE reads with MiXCR, one entry per CDR3 protein. Here the sample spans 1.5 million to 2 million distinct CDR3 sequences, under 35% being singletons. The chain carries TRBV20-1 and TRBJ2-1; D ambiguous. The source material was cord blood. The clonotype comes from a newborn girl in good health. Written as DNA, the CDR3 is TGCAGTGCTAGAGTTACTTTCTACAATGAGCAGTTCTTC. It is translated as CSARVTFYNEQFF.